This TCR beta chain is from a study of shared clonotypes between healthy human individuals. Study results and limitations: Clonotype sharing among donors likely depends on sequencing depth. Sharing across four donors was highest in naive CD4 (approximately 5%) and lowest in memory CD8 (0.4%).

CD4+ cell separation produced CD45RA+ naive and CD45RA-negative memory subsets. The length of the CDR3 is 18 residues. Trimming took 5 bases from V and 0 from J, leaving 17 bases between them. Germline loops: CDR1 KGHSH, CDR2 LQKENI. Samples underwent the assay at deep level. The protocol was immunoSEQ multiplex PCR, while the TCRdb copy is restricted to in-frame clones and leaves out a portion. The sample includes around 1.5 million clones, 95% to 99% of them seen just once. About this clone: The antigen is unknown.

The chain links TRBV18 to TRBJ2-6, with a possible D match to TRBD1 (6 bases). This receptor was taken from a man between 25 and 39 years old in good health. Sequencing was done on a sample of naive CD4+ T cells sorted from blood. Specified subset: CD45RA+ positively selected. CDR3 amino acids: CASSFRTASDSGANVLTF. For the CDR3, the DNA is TGTGCCAGCTCATTCCGGACAGCGTCGGACTCTGGGGCCAACGTCCTGACTTTC.